This TCR beta chain was sequenced during a study of T-cell reconstitution after alpha-beta-depleted transplantation in children. Study-level results: Where some patients showed high TCRbeta diversity at day 60, it came from recipient T cells and thymic progenitors that had survived. Reportedly, alpha-beta T cells present about two months post-transplant originated from several hundred expanded clones of graft origin. By one year post-transplant, T-cell counts and diversity largely arose from T cells that were newly produced.

Unique molecular identifiers were incorporated when the TCRbeta library was constructed. TCRdb ran MiXCR on the PCR reads and lists one entry per CDR3 protein. The sample holds 120,000 or so distinct CDR3 sequences; 23% are singletons and the top ten take about 10%. In regard to this clonotype: Its antigen is unidentified.

From germline, CDR1 is SGHTA and CDR2 FQGNSA. The V gene end was trimmed by 4 bases and the J gene end by 6 bases; junction bases not matched to a gene: 6. The CDR3 is 14 residues long. This chain uses TRBV7-2 with TRBJ1-5; TRBD1 matches at 7 bases. The TCR comes from a male patient between 2 and 10 years old who had a stem cell transplant for chronic granulomatous disease, so the T cells may come from the graft donor. The sequencing here drew on PBMCs, mostly from graft donor cells, taken 180 days after TCRalphabeta/CD19-depleted stem cell transplant. CDR3 sequence: CASSSQGMGQPQHF. In nucleotides, the CDR3 is TGTGCCAGCAGCTCACAGGGGATGGGTCAGCCCCAGCATTTT.